One sample yielded the 8 T cell receptor beta chains listed below, sequenced in a study of blood T cell repertoires in COVID-19. Clones were read by immunoSEQ multiplex PCR, and TCRdb kept only the in-frame ones, dropping some. This sample yields a few hundred thousand clones, of which 90% are seen a single time; roughly 1.5% belongs to the top ten. The sample was PBMCs or T cells enriched from blood (not recorded which). These TCRs come from a woman between 18 and 30 years old with acute COVID-19.

The chain recombines TRBV10-3 with TRBJ1-1; 8 positions match TRBD1. Per germline, CDR1 ENHRY and CDR2 SYGVKD. The length of the CDR3 is 15 residues. J gave up 5 bases and V 8 bases, and 13 bases lay outside the gene matches. CDR3 nucleotides: TGTGCCATCGCCGACAGGGGAGATCGACGGACTGAAGCTTTCTTT. Amino acids: CAIADRGDRRTEAFF.

This chain links TRBV18 with TRBJ2-1; weak D call: TRBD1 (6 bases). Trimming stripped 6 bases from V and 0 bases from J, with 15 bases between. The CDR3 is 16 amino acids. The V gene's germline CDR1 is KGHSH and CDR2 LQKENI. CDR3 coding DNA: TGTGCCAGCTCGTCCGCCGGGACATCCTCCTACAATGAGCAGTTCTTC. It is translated as CASSSAGTSSYNEQFF.

This chain links TRBV12-3 or TRBV12-4 with TRBJ1-2; D call uncertain. The CDR3 loop spans 13 amino acids. Trimming took off 5 bases at V and 1 base at J, with 8 bases between the two ends. The CDR3 nucleotides are TGTGCCAGCAGTCGCGGGGTTAACTATGGCTACACCTTC. Its translation is CASSRGVNYGYTF.

V gene TRBV5-1 combines with J gene TRBJ1-3, with no clear D. The germline gives CDR1 SGHRS, CDR2 YFSETQ. The CDR3 sequence is 15 residues long. V was clipped by 0 bases and J by 0 bases, with 7 bases between them. The CDR3, as DNA: TGCGCCAGCAGCTTGGGACACAGCTCTGGAAACACCATATATTTT. It translates to CASSLGHSSGNTIYF.

V and J are TRBV6-5 and TRBJ1-5; no clear D gene. This CDR3 spans 15 amino acids. Per the germline V gene, CDR1 is MNHEY and CDR2 is SVGAGI. V lost 4 bases, J lost 0 bases, and 10 bases lay in between. Here the CDR3 reads CASSSERVSNQPQHF. CDR3 nucleotides: TGTGCCAGCAGTTCCGAAAGAGTTAGCAATCAGCCCCAGCATTTT.

The chain couples TRBV27 to TRBJ1-4; D call uncertain. This CDR3 contains 11 residues. The germline gives CDR1 MNHEY, CDR2 SMNVEV (reference sequence). The V end lost 6 bases, the J end lost 5 bases, and 4 bases lay between the germline ends. The CDR3 protein is CASRGNEKLFF. DNA for the CDR3: TGTGCCAGCAGGGGCAATGAAAAACTGTTTTTT.

This clone appeared a single time. The chain employs TRBV5-1 and TRBJ1-1; 7 nucleotides line up with TRBD1. Trimming cost V 4 bases and J 3 bases; bases outside gene matches: 6. This CDR3 is built from 14 residues. Germline V gene sequence: CDR1 SGHRS, CDR2 YFSETQ. CDR3 amino acids: CASSATGVDTEAFF. As DNA, the CDR3 is TGCGCCAGCAGCGCTACAGGGGTCGACACTGAAGCTTTCTTT.

This clone was picked up one time. A read error may produce the germline difference seen at one junction end. The rearrangement links TRBV4-1 to TRBJ1-2; 9 nucleotides agree with TRBD1. The CDR3 is made up of 17 amino acids. CDR1 is MGHRA, CDR2 YSYEKL, per germline. CDR3 region: CASSQEGLSQGALVWPF. The CDR3 DNA sequence: TGCGCCAGCAGCCAAGAAGGTCTGTCACAGGGGGCGTTGGTGTGGCCCTTC.